Given below is one T cell receptor beta chain in context. This table comes from immunoSEQ multiplex PCR, and its TCRdb copy is limited to in-frame clones, with some not included. The repertoire holds over a million clones, approximately 97% seen once, with roughly 1.2% in the top ten. This specimen belongs to a study of shared clonotypes between healthy human individuals. The sample taken for sequencing was naive CD4+ T cells sorted from blood. Subset noted: CD45RA+ positively selected. The TCR was taken from a man aged 30 to 39 in good health.

The CDR3 reads CASSFSGGNYGYTF. CDR3 DNA sequence: TGTGCCAGCAGCTTTTCGGGAGGGAACTATGGCTACACCTTC. V usage is TRBV11-2 and J usage is TRBJ1-2; unclear D gene. V was cut by 3 bases and J by 2 bases, with 10 bases left in between. Germline V gives CDR1 SGHAT, CDR2 FQNNGV. CDR3 length: 14 residues. Using reference TRBV11-2 and TRBJ1-2 for the parts outside the CDR3, the full variable domain is EAGVAQSPRYKIIEKRQSVAFWCNPISGHATLYWYQQILGQGPKLLIQFQNNGVVDDSQLPKDRFSAERLKGVDSTLKIQPAKLEDSAVYLCASSFSGGNYGYTFGSGTRLTVV.